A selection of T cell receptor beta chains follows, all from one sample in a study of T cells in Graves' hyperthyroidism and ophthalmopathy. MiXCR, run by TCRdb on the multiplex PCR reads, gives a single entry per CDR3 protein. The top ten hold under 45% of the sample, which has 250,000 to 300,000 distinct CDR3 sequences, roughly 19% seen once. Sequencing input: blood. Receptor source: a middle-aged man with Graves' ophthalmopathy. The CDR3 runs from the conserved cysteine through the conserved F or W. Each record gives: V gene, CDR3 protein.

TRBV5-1,CASSTRTSGDNEQFF
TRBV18,CASSPTQGTGLGEQYF
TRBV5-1,CASSLGLAGAVDTQYF
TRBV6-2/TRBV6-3,CASSYSRVPTGLRDEQFF
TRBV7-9,CASSPTRAGSGNTIYF
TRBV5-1,CASSLVSEANEKLFF
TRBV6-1,CASSRWNEQYF
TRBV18,CASSPVGAANTGELFF
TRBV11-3,CASSQGRGNTEAFF
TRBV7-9,CASSLDLWKRTSGYNEQFF
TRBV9,CASGRGNTGELFF
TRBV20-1,CSAGSYPGWSGSDAQYF
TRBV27,CASKNSHNSPLHF
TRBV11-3,CASSFGIGPTDTQYF
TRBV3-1,CASSLSDRGRTDTQYF
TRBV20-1,CSARGQISYEQYF
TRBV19,CASSIGGTAEAFF
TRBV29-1,CSARQGSGGYTF
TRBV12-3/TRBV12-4,CASSLVGAAYEQYF
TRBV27,CASSLGSLGGELFF
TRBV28,CASSSGRYGYTF
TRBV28,CASSLPLGRGLLGEQYF
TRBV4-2,CASSQGTSATEETQYF
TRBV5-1,CASSAGRSNNEQFF
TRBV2,CASSELVASYEQYF
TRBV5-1,CASSLEAPRYEAFF
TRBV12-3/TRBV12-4,CASREQGVANEKLFF
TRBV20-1,CSASRAGVWYEQYF
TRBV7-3,CASSLVPGGASTDTQYF
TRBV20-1,CSASPTPRRLADSYEQYF
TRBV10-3,CASGPGRGTGELFF
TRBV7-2,CVSSLPGIGTDTQYF
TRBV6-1,CASSERGNTYSNQPQHF
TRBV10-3,CAISEPGQGLGEQYF
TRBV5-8,CASMDNRPGETQYF
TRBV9,CASSVARHSSYNEQFF
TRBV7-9,CASSPYGMRDTEAFF
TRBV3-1,CASSQDLVNHQPQHF
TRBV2,CASSEMGGTEAFF
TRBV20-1,CSAPRSGREGTGELFF